This T cell receptor (beta chain) was found in a study of blood T cell repertoires in COVID-19. Background on the study: Researchers got acute and convalescent COVID-19 samples from the United States, Italy and Spain. From T cells, B-cell-depleted T cells, or PBMCs came the material, which was cDNA or gDNA.

It was during active infection that Seattle patients were enrolled and then longitudinally followed. Original methodology: Scientists estimated how many nucleated cells there were by amplifying reference gene primers. Only in-frame clones appear in the TCRdb table, and some are missing; sequencing was by immunoSEQ multiplex PCR. The DNA was the basis for D and trimming; V, J and clone size are from that table. Of some 48,000 clones listed, about nine tenths are singletons. The CDR3 consists of 10 residues. Germline values: CDR1 DFQATT, CDR2 SNEGSKA (reference sequence). The sequencing input was peripheral blood. The origin of this receptor is a woman aged 80 or over with COVID-19, enrolled during active disease. This chain joins TRBV20-1 and TRBJ1-1; D unclear. The DNA of the CDR3 is TGCAGCACTCAGGACACTGAAGCTTTCTTT. The encoded protein is CSTQDTEAFF.